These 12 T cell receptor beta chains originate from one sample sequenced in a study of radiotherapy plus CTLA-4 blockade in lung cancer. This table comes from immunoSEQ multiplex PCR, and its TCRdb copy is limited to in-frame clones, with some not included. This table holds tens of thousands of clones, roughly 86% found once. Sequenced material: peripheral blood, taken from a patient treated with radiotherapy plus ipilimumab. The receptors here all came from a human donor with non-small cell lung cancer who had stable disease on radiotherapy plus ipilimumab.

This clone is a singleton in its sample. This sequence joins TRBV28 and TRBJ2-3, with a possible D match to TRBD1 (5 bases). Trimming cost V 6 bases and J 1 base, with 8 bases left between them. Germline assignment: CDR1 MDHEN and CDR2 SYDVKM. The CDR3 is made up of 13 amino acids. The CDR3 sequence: CASSQGGTDTQYF. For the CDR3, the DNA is TGTGCCAGCAGCCAGGGTGGCACAGATACGCAGTATTTT.

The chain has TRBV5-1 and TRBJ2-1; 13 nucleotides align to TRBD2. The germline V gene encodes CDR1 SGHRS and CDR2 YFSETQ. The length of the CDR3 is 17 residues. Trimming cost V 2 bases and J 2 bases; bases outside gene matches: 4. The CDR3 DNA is TGCGCCAGCAGCTTCACTAGCGGGGGGGTCACCTACAATGAGCAGTTCTTC. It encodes CASSFTSGGVTYNEQFF.

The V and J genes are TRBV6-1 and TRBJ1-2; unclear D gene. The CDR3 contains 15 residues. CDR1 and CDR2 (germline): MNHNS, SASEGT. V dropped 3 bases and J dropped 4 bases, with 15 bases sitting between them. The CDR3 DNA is TGTGCCAGCAGTGATGAGGTCTTTCGAGGCTATGGCTACACCTTC. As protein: CASSDEVFRGYGYTF.

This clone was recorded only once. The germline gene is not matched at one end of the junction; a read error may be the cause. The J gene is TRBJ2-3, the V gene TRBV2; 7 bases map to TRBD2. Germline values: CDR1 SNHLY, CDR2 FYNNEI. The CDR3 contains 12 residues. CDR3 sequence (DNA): TGTGCCAGCAGCGAAGTGGGGGGGGACCCTTATTTT. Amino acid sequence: CASSEVGGDPYF.

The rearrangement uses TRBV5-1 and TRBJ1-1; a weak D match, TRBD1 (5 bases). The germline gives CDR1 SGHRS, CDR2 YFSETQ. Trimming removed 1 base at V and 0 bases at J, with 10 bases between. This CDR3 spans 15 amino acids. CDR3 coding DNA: TGCGCCAGCAGCTTGTTTATGGGACTGAACACTGAAGCTTTCTTT. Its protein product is CASSLFMGLNTEAFF.

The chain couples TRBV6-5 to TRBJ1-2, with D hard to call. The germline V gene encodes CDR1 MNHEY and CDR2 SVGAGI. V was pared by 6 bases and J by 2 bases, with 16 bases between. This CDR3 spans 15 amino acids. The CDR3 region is CASRVPPPPNYGYTF. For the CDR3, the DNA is TGTGCCAGCAGGGTCCCTCCACCCCCAAACTATGGCTACACCTTC.

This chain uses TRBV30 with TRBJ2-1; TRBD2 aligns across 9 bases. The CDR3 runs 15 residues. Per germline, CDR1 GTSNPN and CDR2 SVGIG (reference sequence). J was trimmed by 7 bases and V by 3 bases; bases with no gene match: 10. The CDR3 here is CAWRIPLAGVNEQFF. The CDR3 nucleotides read TGTGCCTGGAGAATCCCCTTAGCGGGAGTAAATGAGCAGTTCTTC.

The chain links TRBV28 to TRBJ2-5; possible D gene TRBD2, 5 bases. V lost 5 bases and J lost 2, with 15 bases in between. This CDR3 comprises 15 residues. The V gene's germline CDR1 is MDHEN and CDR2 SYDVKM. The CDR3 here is CASSPRGGPQETQYF. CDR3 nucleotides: TGTGCCAGCAGTCCCCGTGGAGGACCACAAGAGACCCAGTACTTC.

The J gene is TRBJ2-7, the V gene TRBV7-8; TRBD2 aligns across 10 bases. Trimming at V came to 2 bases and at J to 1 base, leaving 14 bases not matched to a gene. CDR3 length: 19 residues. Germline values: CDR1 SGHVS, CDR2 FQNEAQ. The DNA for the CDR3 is TGTGCCAGCAGCTTACTCCCAAGGGCTAGCGGGGGTGGGTCCTACGAGCAGTACTTC. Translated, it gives CASSLLPRASGGGSYEQYF.

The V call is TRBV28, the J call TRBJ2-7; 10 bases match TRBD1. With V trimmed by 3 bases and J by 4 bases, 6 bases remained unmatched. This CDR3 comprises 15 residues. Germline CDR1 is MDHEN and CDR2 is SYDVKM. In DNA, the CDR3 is TGTGCCAGCAGTTTGGGGGACAGGGGTCAGTACGAGCAGTACTTC. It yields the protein CASSLGDRGQYEQYF.

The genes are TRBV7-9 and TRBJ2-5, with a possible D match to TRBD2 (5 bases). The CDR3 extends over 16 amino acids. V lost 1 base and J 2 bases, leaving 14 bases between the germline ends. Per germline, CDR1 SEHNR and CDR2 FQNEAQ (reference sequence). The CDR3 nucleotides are TGTGCCAGCAGCTTAGACGGGGTATACCCGCAAGAGACCCAGTACTTC. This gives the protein CASSLDGVYPQETQYF. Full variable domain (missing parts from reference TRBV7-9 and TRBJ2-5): DTGVSQNPRHKITKRGQNVTFRCDPISEHNRLYWYRQTLGQGPEFLTYFQNEAQLEKSRLLSDRFSAERPKGSFSTLEIQRTEQGDSAMYLCASSLDGVYPQETQYFGPGTRLLVL.

CDR3 nucleotide sequence: TGTGCCACAAAAGGGAATAGCAATCAGCCCCAGCATTTT. Residues: CATKGNSNQPQHF. The chain combines TRBV2 with TRBJ1-5; D is undetermined. There are 13 residues in the CDR3. CDR1 is SNHLY and CDR2 is FYNNEI in the germline V gene. V was cut by 10 bases and J by 0 bases, with 10 bases left in between.